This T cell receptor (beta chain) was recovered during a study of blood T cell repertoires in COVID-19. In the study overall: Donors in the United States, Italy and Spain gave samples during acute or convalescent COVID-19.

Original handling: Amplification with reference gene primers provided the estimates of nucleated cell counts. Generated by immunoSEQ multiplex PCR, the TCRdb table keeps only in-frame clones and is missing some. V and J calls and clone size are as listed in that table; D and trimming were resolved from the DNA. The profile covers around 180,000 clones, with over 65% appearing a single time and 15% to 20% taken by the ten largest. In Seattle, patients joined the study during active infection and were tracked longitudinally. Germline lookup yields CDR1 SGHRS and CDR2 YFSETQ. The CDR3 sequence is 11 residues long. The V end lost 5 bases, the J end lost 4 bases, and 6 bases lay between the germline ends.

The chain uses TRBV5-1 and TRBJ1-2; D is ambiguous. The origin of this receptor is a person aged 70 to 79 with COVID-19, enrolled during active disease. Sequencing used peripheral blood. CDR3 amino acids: CASREGYGYTF. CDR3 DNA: TGCGCCAGCAGGGAGGGCTATGGCTACACCTTC.